This T cell receptor (beta chain) was identified during a study of OX40 agonist ivuxolimab in advanced cancers. Findings and limits, study-wide: The authors did not determine the antigen specificity of the expanded peripheral T cells.

Details on this clone: Its antigen is not known.

TCRdb's copy holds only in-frame clones and misses some; the assay was immunoSEQ multiplex PCR. The top ten hold about an eighth of the sample, which has fewer than 70,000 clones, roughly 90% seen once. From germline, CDR1 is SGHAT and CDR2 FQNNGV. Trimming cost V 1 base and J 3 bases; bases outside gene matches: 4. CDR3 size: 15 residues. The TCR was taken from an adult with an advanced solid tumor such as melanoma, head and neck, liver or kidney cancer. Sequenced material: CD4+ or CD8+ T cells sorted from blood, taken in a trial of the OX40 agonist ivuxolimab. This chain uses TRBV11-2 with TRBJ2-7; 9 bases line up with TRBD2. This CDR3 reads CASSLGLAEYYEQYF. In DNA, the CDR3 is TGTGCCAGCAGCTTAGGACTAGCGGAGTACTACGAGCAGTACTTC.